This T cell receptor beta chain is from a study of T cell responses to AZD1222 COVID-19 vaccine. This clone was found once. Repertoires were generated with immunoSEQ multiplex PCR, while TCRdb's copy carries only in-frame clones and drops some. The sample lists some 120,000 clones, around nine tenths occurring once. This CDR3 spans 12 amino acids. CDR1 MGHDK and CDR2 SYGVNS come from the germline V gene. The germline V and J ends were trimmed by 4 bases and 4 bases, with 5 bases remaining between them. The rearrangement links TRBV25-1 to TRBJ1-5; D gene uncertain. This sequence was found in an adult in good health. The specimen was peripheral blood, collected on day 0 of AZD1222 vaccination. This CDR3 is CASSGGNQPQHF. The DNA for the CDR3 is TGTGCCAGCAGTGGTGGGAATCAGCCCCAGCATTTT.